The sequence of this T cell receptor beta chain was determined in a study of OX40 agonist ivuxolimab in advanced cancers. The CDR3 is made up of 15 amino acids. V lost 2 bases and J 3 bases, leaving 13 bases between the germline ends. Germline lookup yields CDR1 SGHRS and CDR2 YFSETQ. The table lists this clone with a count of one. Libraries were prepared by immunoSEQ multiplex PCR; TCRdb keeps only in-frame clonotypes and omits some of them. The table records more than 45,000 clones, roughly 80% of them present only once. This sequence originates from an adult with an advanced solid tumor such as melanoma, head and neck, liver or kidney cancer. The material sequenced was CD4+ or CD8+ T cells sorted from blood, taken in a trial of the OX40 agonist ivuxolimab. The V gene is TRBV5-1, the J gene TRBJ2-3; tentatively, D is TRBD1 or TRBD2 (6 bases each). The CDR3 region has the DNA TGCGCCAGCAGCTTAGGGGGGAGGCCGACAGATACGCAGTATTTT. As protein: CASSLGGRPTDTQYF.